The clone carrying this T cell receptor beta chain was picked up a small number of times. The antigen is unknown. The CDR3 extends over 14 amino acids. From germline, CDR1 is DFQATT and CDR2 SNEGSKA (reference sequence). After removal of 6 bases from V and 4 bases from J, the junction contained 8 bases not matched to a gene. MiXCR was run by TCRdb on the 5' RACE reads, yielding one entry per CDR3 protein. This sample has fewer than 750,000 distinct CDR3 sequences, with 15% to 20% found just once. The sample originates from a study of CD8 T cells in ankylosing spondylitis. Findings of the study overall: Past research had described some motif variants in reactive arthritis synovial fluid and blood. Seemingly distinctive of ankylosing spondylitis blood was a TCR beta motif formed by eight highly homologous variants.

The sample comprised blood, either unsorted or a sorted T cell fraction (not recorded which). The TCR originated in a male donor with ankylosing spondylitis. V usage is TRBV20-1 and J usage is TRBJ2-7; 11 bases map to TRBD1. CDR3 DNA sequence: TGCAGTGCGGGAGGAGGGACAGGGGGGTACGAGCAGTACTTC. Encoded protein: CSAGGGTGGYEQYF.